One and the same sample provided the 14 T cell receptor beta chains below, sequenced in a study of blood T cell repertoires in COVID-19. Clones were sequenced by immunoSEQ multiplex PCR, and TCRdb holds only the in-frame ones, with some missing. The data show 120,000 to 150,000 clones, about 83% seen once. The sample consisted of PBMCs or T cells enriched from blood (not recorded which). The origin of the receptors is a woman between 50 and 59 years old who had been exposed to COVID-19.

The rearrangement joins TRBV19 to TRBJ1-6, with 8 nucleotides matching TRBD1. The CDR3 sequence is 15 residues long. J lost 5 bases, V lost 9 bases, and 9 bases had no gene match. Germline V lookup: CDR1 LNHDA, CDR2 SQIVND (reference sequence). In nucleotides, the CDR3 is TGTGCCAGCTCAGAGACAGGGGTAAATAATTCACCCCTCCACTTT. Its translation is CASSETGVNNSPLHF.

Only one count was recorded for this clone. DNA for the CDR3: TGTGCCAGCAGCTCCAAGGAGGGGAACTATGGCTACACCTTC. Protein product: CASSSKEGNYGYTF. The V call is TRBV5-4, the J call TRBJ1-2, with a weak D call TRBD1 (5 bases). V was clipped by 3 bases and J by 2 bases, with 11 bases between them. The germline V gene encodes CDR1 SGHNT and CDR2 YYREEE (reference sequence). This CDR3 comprises 14 residues.

The chain couples TRBV5-4 to TRBJ2-7, with 7 bases that match TRBD1. The CDR3 is 16 residues long. V was pared by 0 bases and J by 2 bases, with 8 bases of the junction left unmatched. The V gene's germline CDR1 is SGHNT and CDR2 YYREEE (reference sequence). The CDR3 loop reads CASSLGGQMDPYEQYF. The CDR3 bases are TGTGCCAGCAGCTTGGGGGGACAGATGGATCCCTACGAGCAGTACTTC.

This chain connects TRBV4-3 to TRBJ1-3; D is unresolved. The V end was cut by 0 bases, the J end by 1 base, with 7 bases between. Germline CDR1 reads LGHNA; CDR2 reads YSLEER. The CDR3 totals 15 residues. CDR3 coding DNA: TGCGCCAGCAGCCAAGAATCCGGTTCTGGAAACACCATATATTTT. The encoded protein is CASSQESGSGNTIYF.

The chain is built from TRBV12-5 and TRBJ1-1; D perhaps matches TRBD1 (5 bases). V was cut by 6 bases and J by 0 bases, with 11 bases left in between. The CDR3 extends over 14 amino acids. The germline gives CDR1 LGHNT, CDR2 FRNRAP. CDR3 loop: CASGPGLMNTEAFF. The CDR3 DNA is TGTGCTAGTGGACCAGGGTTGATGAACACTGAAGCTTTCTTT. Supplemented by reference TRBV12-5 and TRBJ1-1, the full variable domain reads DARVTQTPRHKVTEMGQEVTMRCQPILGHNTVFWYRQTMMQGLELLAYFRNRAPLDDSGMPKDRFSAEMPDATLATLKIQPSEPRDSAVYFCASGPGLMNTEAFFGQGTRLTVV.

The chain couples TRBV5-1 to TRBJ2-7, with TRBD1 matching 7 bases. Germline trimming cut 3 bases from V and 3 bases from J; bases unmatched to any gene: 9. The CDR3 totals 15 residues. Per germline, CDR1 SGHRS and CDR2 YFSETQ. The CDR3 DNA reads as TGCGCCAGCAGCTCCGGACAGGCCGCTCGCTACGAGCAGTACTTC. Translating gives CASSSGQAARYEQYF.

This rearrangement joins TRBV6-1 to TRBJ1-2; 7 bases match TRBD1. Germline V gives CDR1 MNHNS, CDR2 SASEGT. The CDR3 runs 15 residues. V was clipped by 1 base and J by 6 bases; unmatched bases: 8. The CDR3: CASSEGRGATHGYTF. The CDR3 nucleotides are TGTGCCAGCAGTGAAGGCAGGGGGGCCACCCATGGCTACACCTTC.

CDR3 coding DNA: TGTGCCAGCAGCGCCTGGACAGGTCAGTCCTACGAGCAGTACTTC. This translates into CASSAWTGQSYEQYF. V and J are TRBV9 and TRBJ2-7; 7 positions match TRBD1. From germline, CDR1 is SGDLS and CDR2 YYNGEE. J gave up 1 base and V 3 bases, and 7 bases lay outside the gene matches. The CDR3 sequence is 15 residues long.

The chain employs TRBV7-2 and TRBJ2-3; 8 nucleotides line up with TRBD2. V trimming: 3 bases; J trimming: 2 bases; junction bases outside the gene matches: 4. Germline V CDR1 and CDR2: SGHTA, FQGNSA. The CDR3 covers 15 residues. The CDR3 region has the DNA TGTGCCAGCAGCTTCGAGCGGGGGTACACAGATACGCAGTATTTT. It is translated as CASSFERGYTDTQYF.

The gene calls are TRBV11-2 and TRBJ1-2, with TRBD1 matching 11 bases. CDR1 is SGHAT and CDR2 is FQNNGV in the germline V gene. V dropped 0 bases and J dropped 1; count of bases not matched to a gene: 7. The CDR3 covers 18 residues. This CDR3 reads CASSLDGGQGVINYGYTF. CDR3 DNA sequence: TGTGCCAGCAGCTTAGATGGGGGACAGGGGGTGATTAACTATGGCTACACCTTC.

This chain connects TRBV7-8 to TRBJ1-3, with D uncertain. V gave up 6 bases and J gave up 2 bases, with 11 bases separating them. This CDR3 is 14 amino acids long. The germline V gene encodes CDR1 SGHVS and CDR2 FQNEAQ. The DNA of the CDR3 is TGTGCCAGCAGACCCGGGTGGGCTGGAAACACCATATATTTT. It yields the protein CASRPGWAGNTIYF.

The table lists this clone with a count of one. CDR3 nucleotides: TGTGCCAGCAGCCCAGGGGCCTACAATGAGCAGTTCTTC. It codes for CASSPGAYNEQFF. The V and J genes are TRBV5-4 and TRBJ2-1; D is perhaps TRBD1 (6 bases). The CDR3 is made up of 13 amino acids. Trimming took 4 bases from V and 2 from J, leaving 7 bases between them. CDR1 and CDR2 (germline): SGHNT, YYREEE (reference sequence).

V usage is TRBV19 and J usage is TRBJ2-7, with no clear D. Between the trimmed V and J ends, which lost 2 bases and 5 bases, there was a span of 7 bases. Germline CDR1 and CDR2: LNHDA and SQIVND (reference sequence). This CDR3 comprises 12 residues. The chain's CDR3 is CASSIFGNEQYF. Here the CDR3 DNA reads TGTGCCAGTAGTATATTCGGTAACGAGCAGTACTTC.

The V call is TRBV12-5, the J call TRBJ2-5; a possible D gene is TRBD1 (5 bases). The germline CDR1 and CDR2 sequences are LGHNT and FRNRAP. The V and J ends lost 6 bases and 4 bases respectively, with 15 bases between them. The CDR3 contains 14 residues. This CDR3 is CASGPLGVGETQYF. The CDR3 region has the DNA TGTGCTAGTGGCCCCCTAGGGGTGGGAGAGACCCAGTACTTC. The whole variable domain, filled in from reference TRBV12-5 and TRBJ2-5, reads DARVTQTPRHKVTEMGQEVTMRCQPILGHNTVFWYRQTMMQGLELLAYFRNRAPLDDSGMPKDRFSAEMPDATLATLKIQPSEPRDSAVYFCASGPLGVGETQYFGPGTRLLVL.